The 27 T cell receptor beta chains below all came from one sample that was sequenced in a study of neurological immune-mediated disorders. TCRdb recomputed calls from the 5' RACE reads with MiXCR, one row per CDR3 protein. The repertoire holds 55,000 to 60,000 distinct CDR3 sequences, with approximately 3.5% as singletons. Specimen: PBMCs. The receptor set was obtained from a woman aged 30 to 39 with multiple sclerosis.

This clonotype was counted many times. The gene calls are TRBV5-4 and TRBJ1-2, with D perhaps TRBD1 (5 bases). Germline CDR1 is SGHNT and CDR2 is YYREEE (reference sequence). V was pared by 1 base and J by 4 bases, with 8 bases between. This CDR3 spans 13 amino acids. The CDR3 spells CASSLTDTYGYTF. CDR3 nucleotides: TGTGCCAGCAGCTTGACGGACACCTATGGCTACACCTTC.

This clonotype was recorded at least ten times. The chain employs TRBV20-1 and TRBJ2-1, with D perhaps TRBD1 (5 bases). The CDR3 runs 14 residues. Trimming left V 0 bases short and J 5 bases short, with 11 bases between. Per the germline V gene, CDR1 is DFQATT and CDR2 is SNEGSKA (reference sequence). The CDR3 bases are TGCAGTGCTAGAGACCCAGGGAAGAACAATGAGCAGTTCTTC. It yields the protein CSARDPGKNNEQFF.

This clonotype was detected many times. This chain links TRBV20-1 with TRBJ2-5; 7 positions match TRBD2. The V gene end was trimmed by 5 bases and the J gene end by 4 bases; junction bases not matched to a gene: 10. CDR3 length: 14 amino acids. Germline V gives CDR1 DFQATT, CDR2 SNEGSKA (reference sequence). CDR3 coding DNA: TGCAGTGCTGGCCTTTCTAGCGGAAGAGAGACCCAGTACTTC. The encoded protein is CSAGLSSGRETQYF.

This clonotype was observed many times. J is TRBJ2-3 and V is TRBV27, with 10 bases identical to TRBD2. Germline V gives CDR1 MNHEY, CDR2 SMNVEV (reference sequence). The junction had 6 bases not matched to a gene; V was cut back by 4 bases and J by 2 bases. The CDR3 loop spans 16 amino acids. The CDR3 nucleotides are TGTGCCAGCAGTTACTTAGCGGGAGGACTCACAGATACGCAGTATTTT. It specifies CASSYLAGGLTDTQYF.

The chain joins TRBV28 to TRBJ2-3; 9 bases map to TRBD2. J gave up 4 bases and V 10 bases, and 12 bases lay outside the gene matches. The CDR3 contains 15 residues. Germline V gives CDR1 MDHEN, CDR2 SYDVKM. CDR3 loop: CATTEAGGVADTQYF. The CDR3 bases are TGTGCCACCACGGAAGCGGGAGGTGTCGCAGATACGCAGTATTTT.

The chain carries TRBV7-6 and TRBJ2-3; no definite D call. CDR1 and CDR2 (germline): SGHVS, FNYEAQ. Deletions cut 2 bases from V and 0 bases from J, with 12 bases between. The length of the CDR3 is 16 residues. The CDR3 here is CASSLRGGTSTDTQYF. CDR3 nucleotide sequence: TGTGCCAGCAGCTTACGTGGCGGAACTAGCACAGATACGCAGTATTTT.

Many counts were recorded for this clonotype. The rearrangement joins TRBV5-1 to TRBJ2-1; D may match TRBD1 or TRBD2 (6 bases each). Trimming removed 4 bases from V and 9 bases from J, with 14 bases in between. Germline V CDR1 and CDR2: SGHRS, YFSETQ. This CDR3 region has 13 residues. The CDR3 DNA follows: TGCGCCAGCAGCGCTAGCGACAGGAGTGAGCAGTTCTTC. This encodes CASSASDRSEQFF.

The chain links TRBV20-1 to TRBJ1-2; no reliable D call. Germline V CDR1 and CDR2: DFQATT, SNEGSKA (reference sequence). Deletions cut 1 base from V and 2 bases from J, with 5 bases between. This CDR3 region has 12 residues. The CDR3 DNA sequence: TGCAGTGCTAGAGGTAAGAACTATGGCTACACCTTC. This translates into CSARGKNYGYTF.

The table lists this clonotype with many counts. The rearrangement links TRBV9 to TRBJ2-7; possible D gene TRBD1, 6 bases. The V end was cut by 3 bases, the J end by 3 bases, with 19 bases between. CDR3 size: 16 residues. CDR1 is SGDLS, CDR2 YYNGEE, per germline. CDR3 DNA sequence: TGTGCCAGCAGCGGGGGGCGGTACGATCCTTACTACGAGCAGTACTTC. Amino acid sequence: CASSGGRYDPYYEQYF. The full variable domain, rest sourced from reference TRBV9 and TRBJ2-7, is DSGVTQTPKHLITATGQRVTLRCSPRSGDLSVYWYQQSLDQGLQFLIQYYNGEERAKGNILERFSAQQFPDLHSELNLSSLELGDSALYFCASSGGRYDPYYEQYFGPGTRLTVT.

The chain combines TRBV11-3 with TRBJ1-6, with 10 positions matching TRBD1. CDR1 is SGHNT and CDR2 is YENEEA in the germline V gene. The CDR3 totals 15 residues. The junction had 4 bases not matched to a gene; V was cut back by 2 bases and J by 9 bases. The CDR3 spells CASSLWDRGGSPLHF. The CDR3 DNA follows: TGTGCCAGCAGCTTATGGGACAGGGGTGGTTCACCCCTCCACTTT.

In this sample, this clonotype turned up many times. This rearrangement joins TRBV5-6 to TRBJ2-7, with no clear D. Trimming took 4 bases from V and 5 from J, leaving 10 bases between them. Germline CDR1 and CDR2: SGHDT and YYEEEE. This CDR3 contains 12 residues. The CDR3 DNA follows: TGTGCCAGCAGCCGAGGCGTGGACGAGCAGTACTTC. Translating gives CASSRGVDEQYF.

This clonotype was counted ten times or more. The genes are TRBV10-2 and TRBJ2-6, with unresolved D. Per germline, CDR1 WSHSY and CDR2 SAAADI. The length of the CDR3 is 13 residues. Trimming removed 6 bases from V and 2 bases from J, with 5 bases in between. CDR3 protein: CASRETGANVLTF. For the CDR3, the DNA is TGCGCCAGCAGAGAGACTGGGGCCAACGTCCTGACTTTC.

This clonotype occurred many times. The chain is built from TRBV5-5 and TRBJ2-5; 7 nucleotides align to TRBD1. V shed 6 bases, J shed 0 bases, and the junction held 8 bases outside the gene matches. The length of the CDR3 is 15 residues. Germline V gene data show CDR1 as SGHKS and CDR2 as YYEKEE (reference sequence). As DNA, the CDR3 is TGTGCCAGCACCTTAGGGGGCCCTTACCAAGAGACCCAGTACTTC. This translates into CASTLGGPYQETQYF.

This clonotype was recorded many times. The chain has TRBV5-1 and TRBJ2-4; D perhaps matches TRBD2 (5 bases). Germline V gene lookup returns CDR1 SGHRS and CDR2 YFSETQ. The CDR3 is 13 residues long. V was trimmed by 7 bases and J by 4 bases, leaving 12 bases between them. The CDR3 protein is CASSRADKNIQYF. The CDR3 DNA reads TGCGCCAGCTCGCGAGCGGATAAAAACATTCAGTACTTC.

This clonotype has ten or more counts. The chain links TRBV13 to TRBJ2-7, with 7 bases lining up with TRBD2. The V segment lost 5 bases and the J segment 5 bases; nucleotides outside the gene matches: 9. Germline CDR1 PRHDT, CDR2 FYEKMQ (reference sequence). This CDR3 spans 14 amino acids. The CDR3 sequence is CASSPPGEGNEQYF. The DNA of the CDR3 is TGTGCCAGCAGCCCCCCCGGGGAGGGCAACGAGCAGTACTTC. Combining the CDR3 with reference TRBV13 and TRBJ2-7 gives the whole variable domain AAGVIQSPRHLIKEKRETATLKCYPIPRHDTVYWYQQGPGQDPQFLISFYEKMQSDKGSIPDRFSAQQFSDYHSELNMSSLELGDSALYFCASSPPGEGNEQYFGPGTRLTVT.

At least ten counts were recorded for this clonotype. At one boundary the junction diverges from the germline segment, which might be a read error. The chain's CDR3 is CASSSQGDQPQNF. The CDR3 nucleotides read TGTGCCAGCAGTTCACAGGGAGATCAGCCCCAGAATTTT. This chain uses TRBV12-3 or TRBV12-4 with TRBJ1-5; TRBD1 is a possible D gene (6 bases). There are 13 residues in the CDR3.

To note about this clonotype: A much larger clone lies one base from this, so it may be a read error. The genes are TRBV3-1 and TRBJ2-7, with D possibly TRBD2 on 6 matching bases. Germline CDR1 and CDR2: LGHDT and YNNKEL (reference sequence). V lost 1 base and J lost 3, with 10 bases in between. The CDR3 runs 14 residues. In DNA, the CDR3 is TGTGCCAGCAGCCAAGCTACCGGGAGCTACGAGCAGTACTTC. Protein product: CASSQATGSYEQYF.

This clonotype was counted many times. The J gene is TRBJ1-2, the V gene TRBV5-1; 10 positions agree with TRBD1. Trimming at V came to 0 bases and at J to 7 bases, leaving 6 bases not matched to a gene. In germline, CDR1 is SGHRS, CDR2 YFSETQ. CDR3 length: 15 residues. The CDR3 protein is CASSLGPGQGFGYTF. For the CDR3, the DNA is TGCGCCAGCAGCTTGGGGCCGGGACAGGGGTTTGGCTACACCTTC.

Many counts were recorded for this clonotype. The J gene is TRBJ2-7, the V gene TRBV5-1; D is undetermined. The V end was cut by 1 base, the J end by 0 bases, with 8 bases between. The CDR3 runs 14 residues. Germline-derived CDR1 and CDR2 are SGHRS and YFSETQ. DNA for the CDR3: TGCGCCAGCAGCTTGAATGCCTACTCCTACGAGCAGTACTTC. Translated, it gives CASSLNAYSYEQYF.

In this sample, this clonotype turned up many times. Germline is not matched at one junction end, which may reflect a read error. The rearrangement links TRBV20-1 to TRBJ2-1; 15 positions agree with TRBD2. In germline, CDR1 is DFQATT, CDR2 SNEGSKA (reference sequence). This CDR3 comprises 14 residues. As DNA, the CDR3 is TGCAGTGCTGCCGGGGGACTAGCGGGGGGAGCTCAGATCTTC. Translating gives CSAAGGLAGGAQIF.

This clonotype was seen ten or more times. The chain employs TRBV5-5 and TRBJ2-7, with TRBD1 matching 7 bases. The CDR3 length is 12 residues. The germline gives CDR1 SGHKS, CDR2 YYEKEE (reference sequence). V gave up 4 bases and J gave up 6 bases; unmatched junction bases: 4. The CDR3 is CASSTRTGEQYF. CDR3 in DNA: TGTGCCAGCAGCACTCGGACAGGCGAGCAGTACTTC.

For this clonotype: The junction differs from germline at one of its ends, possibly a read error. The chain recombines TRBV7-3 with TRBJ1-5; maybe TRBD1 (5 bases). The length of the CDR3 is 14 residues. Per germline, CDR1 SGHTA and CDR2 FQGTGA. CDR3 sequence reads: CASSPRDLAQPQNF. As DNA, the CDR3 is TGTGCCAGCAGCCCTAGGGACTTGGCTCAGCCCCAGAATTTT.

At least ten counts were recorded for this clonotype. This chain uses TRBV20-1 with TRBJ2-3; 7 nucleotides agree with TRBD2. The germline V gene has CDR1 DFQATT and CDR2 SNEGSKA (reference sequence). The CDR3 length is 16 residues. J lost 1 base, V lost 6 bases, and 13 bases had no gene match. DNA for the CDR3: TGCAGTGCGAGACGACTCGCTAGCGGAGGCACAGATACGCAGTATTTT. It is translated as CSARRLASGGTDTQYF.

This clonotype was seen only a few times. A read error may be the cause here, since a much bigger clone is one base away. This chain connects TRBV7-9 to TRBJ2-1; no reliable D call. Germline V gives CDR1 SEHNR, CDR2 FQNEAQ (reference sequence). Trimming removed 7 bases from V and 10 bases from J, with 14 bases in between. The CDR3 runs 12 residues. CDR3 residues: CASIEIAEEQFF. As DNA, the CDR3 is TGTGCCAGCATTGAAATAGCAGAGGAGCAGTTCTTC.

This clonotype was seen many times. The chain uses TRBV9 and TRBJ2-1; D is possibly TRBD1 or TRBD2 (6 bases each). Germline-derived CDR1 and CDR2 are SGDLS and YYNGEE. The ends were cut back, 5 bases at V and 7 bases at J, with 19 bases in the middle. This CDR3 has 15 amino acids. For the CDR3, the DNA is TGTGCCAGCAGTCGACTGGGGGCAGGGAGGAATGAGCAGTTCTTC. Its translation: CASSRLGAGRNEQFF.

This clonotype was detected ten times or more. The chain uses TRBV10-2 and TRBJ2-7, with TRBD2 identical over 8 bases. Germline values: CDR1 WSHSY, CDR2 SAAADI. V gave up 5 bases and J gave up 1 base; unmatched junction bases: 7. The CDR3 is 15 residues long. CDR3 coding DNA: TGCGCCAGCAGTACTAGCGGAGCTAAATCCTACGAGCAGTACTTC. It translates to CASSTSGAKSYEQYF.

With respect to this clonotype: The junction departs from the called germline gene at one end, perhaps through a read error. The genes are TRBV11-2 and TRBJ1-3; no definite D call. CDR1 SGHAT and CDR2 FQNNGV come from the germline V gene. The CDR3 length is 15 residues. The CDR3 nucleotides read TGTGCCAGCACGTCGGCCGCCTCCTCTGGAAAAACCATCTATTTT. Translating it yields CASTSAASSGKTIYF.